The T cell receptor beta chain under discussion was sequenced for a study of cytomegalovirus exposure and HLA in healthy donors. The wider study: T cells numbering around 190 million yielded some 100 million unique TCR beta sequences in an earlier analysis. Study-level points and caveats: Several V segments, TRBV6-2 and TRBV6-3 among them, could not be told apart and were dropped. The listing of 150 to 200 TCR beta chains classed them as cytomegalovirus-associated.

Trimming removed 6 bases from V and 6 bases from J; junction bases left unmatched: 6. There are 13 residues in the CDR3. Per germline, CDR1 MNHEY and CDR2 SVGAGI. The donors (healthy individuals) were bone marrow donors. Vbeta (60) and Jbeta (13) primers were used in the PCR. Sequencing used immunoSEQ multiplex PCR; TCRdb keeps in-frame clones, though not all of them. The sample carries 150,000 to 200,000 clones, 70% to 80% recorded once. This clone turned up a few times. Its target is not known. The chain is built from TRBV6-5 and TRBJ1-2, with TRBD1 identical over 8 bases. Specimen: PBMCs. This clonotype was sampled from a man aged 60 to 75 in good health and CMV-seronegative. DNA for the CDR3: TGTGCCAGCAGCCAGGGGGCGCGGCATGGCTACACCTTC. Translating it yields CASSQGARHGYTF.